A single sample gave rise to the 25 T cell receptor beta chains below, sequenced in a study of CD8 T cells in ankylosing spondylitis. TCRdb independently ran MiXCR on the 5' RACE reads; one entry per CDR3 protein. The repertoire consists of roughly 170,000 distinct CDR3 sequences, with 9.5% to 10% occurring once and the leading ten covering over 12%. The source material was blood, either unsorted or a sorted T cell fraction (not recorded which). Receptor source: a female donor with ankylosing spondylitis or in good health (not recorded which).

This clonotype has more than one count but fewer than ten. This chain uses TRBV30 with TRBJ2-1; D remains ambiguous. Germline values: CDR1 GTSNPN, CDR2 SVGIG (reference sequence). V lost 2 bases and J lost 6, with 8 bases in between. This CDR3 contains 12 residues. The CDR3 reads CAWSPGPNEQFF. The CDR3 nucleotides read TGTGCCTGGAGTCCGGGTCCCAATGAGCAGTTCTTC.

At least ten counts were recorded for this clonotype. V and J are TRBV4-3 and TRBJ2-6; 7 bases are a match to TRBD1. Trimming removed 3 bases from V and 0 bases from J; junction bases left unmatched: 5. Germline loops: CDR1 LGHNA, CDR2 YSLEER. The CDR3 is 17 amino acids. The CDR3 reads CASSHSRDSSGANVLTF. The CDR3 nucleotides read TGCGCCAGCAGCCATTCTCGGGACAGCTCTGGGGCCAACGTCCTGACTTTC.

This clonotype has only a few counts. The chain is built from TRBV12-3 or TRBV12-4 and TRBJ1-1; no firm D call. Deletions cut 2 bases from V and 3 bases from J, with 1 base between. The CDR3 sequence is 11 residues long. CDR3 in DNA: TGTGCCAGCAGTTTATACACTGAAGCTTTCTTT. As protein: CASSLYTEAFF.

This clonotype was found many times. This chain connects TRBV6-5 to TRBJ2-1, with TRBD2 identical over 12 bases. The CDR3 covers 18 residues. V lost 2 bases to trimming and J lost 9 bases; unmatched junction nucleotides: 14. The germline V gene has CDR1 MNHEY and CDR2 SVGAGI. CDR3 residues: CASSYRASGRAKVTEQFF. The CDR3 DNA follows: TGTGCCAGCAGTTACAGGGCTAGCGGGAGGGCCAAGGTCACTGAGCAGTTCTTC.

This clonotype has only a few counts. The chain is built from TRBV20-1 and TRBJ1-1; maybe TRBD1 (5 bases). This CDR3 comprises 13 residues. Trimming removed 6 bases from V and 2 bases from J, with 13 bases in between. CDR1 is DFQATT and CDR2 is SNEGSKA in the germline V gene (reference sequence). Here the CDR3 reads CSAAGFGNTEAFF. Here the CDR3 DNA reads TGCAGTGCGGCAGGGTTTGGAAACACTGAAGCTTTCTTT.

The rearrangement uses TRBV20-1 and TRBJ1-1; TRBD1 agrees at 8 bases. CDR3 size: 15 residues. The junction had 11 bases not matched to a gene; V was cut back by 3 bases and J by 5 bases. Germline V gene sequence: CDR1 DFQATT, CDR2 SNEGSKA (reference sequence). For the CDR3, the DNA is TGCAGTGCTAGCTCTCTCAGGGGGCTGGGGACTGAAGCTTTCTTT. This translates into CSASSLRGLGTEAFF.

This clonotype was seen more than once but under ten times. This chain links TRBV2 with TRBJ2-3; possible D gene TRBD2, 6 bases. V lost 6 bases to trimming and J lost 0 bases, with 13 bases between them. Germline lookup yields CDR1 SNHLY and CDR2 FYNNEI. CDR3 length: 15 amino acids. The CDR3 spells CASRSSVSSTDTQYF. For the CDR3, the DNA is TGTGCCAGCAGGTCTAGCGTCTCTAGCACAGATACGCAGTATTTT.

Only a few counts were recorded for this clonotype. The chain carries TRBV6-2 or TRBV6-3 and TRBJ2-7; D gene uncertain. The CDR3 sequence is 10 residues long. Germline CDR1 and CDR2: MNHEY and SVGEGT. V was shortened by 6 bases and J by 4 bases, with 4 bases between the two germline ends. The CDR3 nucleotides read TGTGCCAGCAGGTCTTACGAGCAGTACTTC. Protein sequence: CASRSYEQYF.

This clonotype was seen only a few times. This chain connects TRBV6-2 or TRBV6-3 to TRBJ1-1; D may be TRBD1 (5 bases). The V end lost 3 bases, the J end lost 5 bases, and 22 bases lay between the germline ends. Per germline, CDR1 MNHEY and CDR2 SVGEGT. The CDR3 covers 17 residues. CDR3 in amino acids: CASSYIRETVDRTEAFF. The CDR3, as DNA: TGTGCCAGCAGTTATATTCGGGAGACAGTGGATAGGACTGAAGCTTTCTTT.

This chain connects TRBV7-8 to TRBJ2-7, with D hard to call. The germline CDR1 and CDR2 sequences are SGHVS and FQNEAQ. The CDR3 is 15 residues long. V dropped 0 bases and J dropped 2 bases, with 11 bases sitting between them. CDR3 sequence: CASSLAATPAYEQYF. In DNA, the CDR3 is TGTGCCAGCAGCTTAGCGGCCACGCCAGCCTACGAGCAGTACTTC.

The chain couples TRBV4-3 to TRBJ1-2; D ambiguous. Germline V CDR1 and CDR2: LGHNA, YSLEER. The V gene lost 3 bases and the J gene lost 1 base, with 3 bases spanning the gap. The CDR3 extends over 12 amino acids. DNA for the CDR3: TGCGCCAGCAGCCATAGTAACTATGGCTACACCTTC. Its translation: CASSHSNYGYTF.

The chain employs TRBV4-3 and TRBJ2-2; D tentatively fits TRBD1 or TRBD2 (5 bases each). Looked up from germline, CDR1 is LGHNA and CDR2 is YSLEER. V was shortened by 4 bases and J by 4 bases, with 22 bases between the two germline ends. The CDR3 runs to 18 residues. The CDR3 spells CASSPLSGGRGSTGELFF. In DNA form, the CDR3 reads TGCGCCAGCAGCCCTCTCTCTGGGGGTCGAGGGAGCACCGGGGAGCTGTTTTTT.

In this sample, this clonotype turned up a few times. The rearrangement links TRBV5-6 to TRBJ2-5; D unclear. Trimming removed 5 bases at V and 4 bases at J, with 15 bases between. Germline V CDR1 and CDR2: SGHDT, YYEEEE. The CDR3 loop spans 14 amino acids. Here the CDR3 DNA reads TGTGCCAGCAGTCCGAACGCCTTCCCAGAGACCCAGTACTTC. Its protein product is CASSPNAFPETQYF.

This clonotype appeared a few times. This rearrangement joins TRBV18 to TRBJ2-5, with TRBD2 matching 9 bases. The CDR3 has 14 amino acids. Germline CDR1 reads KGHSH; CDR2 reads LQKENI. Trimming cost V 6 bases and J 5 bases; bases outside gene matches: 7. CDR3: CASSLAGNLETQYF. For the CDR3, the DNA is TGTGCCAGCTCGCTAGCGGGAAACTTGGAGACCCAGTACTTC.

This clonotype has ten or more counts. The V and J genes are TRBV29-1 and TRBJ2-7; 7 bases are a match to TRBD1. The length of the CDR3 is 12 residues. V was clipped by 1 base and J by 5 bases; unmatched bases: 2. The germline V gene has CDR1 SQVTM and CDR2 ANQGSEA. The chain's CDR3 is CSVEGGQNEQYF. CDR3 coding DNA: TGCAGCGTTGAAGGGGGACAGAACGAGCAGTACTTC.

This clonotype was picked up many times. The chain couples TRBV27 to TRBJ2-7; D remains ambiguous. V lost 2 bases, J lost 3 bases, and 8 bases lay in between. Germline loops: CDR1 MNHEY, CDR2 SMNVEV (reference sequence). The CDR3 covers 13 residues. CDR3 DNA sequence: TGTGCCAGCAGTTTAAGCGACGGCTACGAGCAGTACTTC. Its protein product is CASSLSDGYEQYF.

This chain connects TRBV15 to TRBJ2-5; possible D gene TRBD1, 6 bases. Per germline, CDR1 LNHNV and CDR2 YYDKDF (reference sequence). There are 12 residues in the CDR3. V lost 6 bases, J lost 1 base, and 6 bases lay in between. The CDR3 DNA follows: TGTGCCACCAGGGGGGCCCAAGAGACCCAGTACTTC. Translation gives CATRGAQETQYF.

The rearrangement uses TRBV6-2 or TRBV6-3 and TRBJ2-1; D is perhaps TRBD1 (6 bases). Germline V lookup: CDR1 MNHEY, CDR2 SVGEGT. The CDR3 totals 16 residues. Trimming left V 2 bases short and J 4 bases short, with 15 bases between. The CDR3 is CASSYGTGRRYNEQFF. The CDR3 region has the DNA TGTGCCAGCAGTTACGGAACAGGGAGACGGTACAATGAGCAGTTCTTC.

This clonotype has ten or more counts. V usage is TRBV20-1 and J usage is TRBJ2-3; no clear D gene. CDR3 size: 13 residues. Germline V gives CDR1 DFQATT, CDR2 SNEGSKA (reference sequence). V was trimmed by 6 bases and J by 6 bases, leaving 16 bases between them. CDR3 nucleotides: TGCAGTGCCTTCCCCACGATGGGGGATACGCAGTATTTT. This gives the protein CSAFPTMGDTQYF.

In this sample, this clonotype turned up a few times. CDR3: CASSLGAGNSYEQYF. CDR3 coding DNA: TGTGCCAGCAGCCTCGGGGCGGGGAACTCCTACGAGCAGTACTTC. This chain connects TRBV7-8 to TRBJ2-7, with D possibly matching TRBD2 (6 bases). The CDR3 spans 15 residues. Trimming cost V 5 bases and J 0 bases, with 14 bases left between them. Germline V gene data show CDR1 as SGHVS and CDR2 as FQNEAQ.

This clonotype was picked up a small number of times. The CDR3 DNA follows: TGTGCCAGTAGTTGGAGGGTAGCGAGGGATGAGCAGTTCTTC. This translates into CASSWRVARDEQFF. The V gene is TRBV19, the J gene TRBJ2-1, with D maybe TRBD2 (6 bases). With 5 bases removed from V and 8 bases from J, the gap between germline ends came to 16 bases. Germline-derived CDR1 and CDR2 are LNHDA and SQIVND (reference sequence). CDR3 length: 14 amino acids.

This clonotype has ten or more counts. Here the CDR3 DNA reads TGTGCCAGCAGTTTCGGCCTAGAGTTAAACGAGCAGTACTTC. Residues: CASSFGLELNEQYF. The chain has TRBV12-3 or TRBV12-4 and TRBJ2-7; unclear D gene. The CDR3 consists of 14 residues. The V and J ends lost 3 bases and 5 bases respectively, with 14 bases between them.

The chain links TRBV27 to TRBJ1-2; D perhaps matches TRBD1 (5 bases). V was cut by 8 bases and J by 5 bases, with 12 bases left in between. Germline loops: CDR1 MNHEY, CDR2 SMNVEV (reference sequence). CDR3 size: 12 residues. CDR3 bases: TGTGCCAGCGGGACCCTTAGATATGGCTACACCTTC. Amino acids: CASGTLRYGYTF.

The chain joins TRBV7-2 to TRBJ2-7, with 7 bases lining up with TRBD2. The germline V gene encodes CDR1 SGHTA and CDR2 FQGNSA. This CDR3 spans 15 amino acids. V shed 1 base and J 1 base; nucleotides not matched to a gene: 4. CDR3 amino acids: CASSLEPSGSYEQYF. The DNA for the CDR3 is TGTGCCAGCAGCTTAGAACCTAGCGGTTCCTACGAGCAGTACTTC.

This clonotype was found many times. The J gene is TRBJ1-2, the V gene TRBV20-1; D is ambiguous. Germline-derived CDR1 and CDR2 are DFQATT and SNEGSKA (reference sequence). The CDR3 runs to 9 residues. The V gene lost 8 bases and the J gene lost 8 bases, with 9 bases spanning the gap. CDR3: CSTTRGYTF. CDR3 nucleotide sequence: TGCAGTACCACAAGGGGCTACACCTTC.